The 23 T cell receptor beta chains below were found in one sample sequenced in a study of cytomegalovirus exposure and HLA in healthy donors. Both 60 Vbeta primers and 13 Jbeta primers went into the PCR. The data were produced by immunoSEQ multiplex PCR, yet TCRdb's version contains in-frame clones alone and is incomplete. The sample carries 120,000 to 150,000 clones, about 84% recorded once. The specimen was PBMCs. Source of these receptors: a woman between 35 and 50 years old in good health and CMV-seropositive.

In DNA, the CDR3 is TGTGCCAGTAGTGGAGAGAGACAGGGAGGAAACATTCAGTACTTC. Translation: CASSGERQGGNIQYF. The chain employs TRBV19 and TRBJ2-4, with D possibly matching TRBD1 (7 bases). The CDR3 spans 15 residues. Germline CDR1 and CDR2: LNHDA and SQIVND (reference sequence). Deletions cut 5 bases from V and 6 bases from J, with 17 bases between.

The gene calls are TRBV29-1 and TRBJ1-3; D perhaps matches TRBD1 (6 bases). V was pared by 6 bases and J by 3 bases, with 12 bases between. CDR1 and CDR2 (germline): SQVTM, ANQGSEA. This CDR3 has 13 residues. CDR3 coding DNA: TGCAGCGTCGGGACATCCGTTGGAAACACCATATATTTT. This translates into CSVGTSVGNTIYF. The full variable domain, in which reference TRBV29-1 and TRBJ1-3 provide the parts outside the CDR3, is SAVISQKPSRDICQRGTSLTIQCQVDSQVTMMFWYRQQPGQSLTLIATANQGSEATYESGFVIDKFPISRPNLTFSTLTVSNMSPEDSSIYLCSVGTSVGNTIYFGEGSWLTVV.

The rearrangement uses TRBV5-1 and TRBJ2-1; D may be TRBD1 (6 bases). The CDR3 runs to 16 residues. Germline V gene data show CDR1 as SGHRS and CDR2 as YFSETQ. The V gene lost 3 bases and the J gene lost 4 bases, with 17 bases spanning the gap. The CDR3 bases are TGCGCCAGCAGCTCCACAGGGTTGGTCGCTTACAATGAGCAGTTCTTC. Its translation is CASSSTGLVAYNEQFF.

The rearrangement uses TRBV10-3 and TRBJ2-1; 10 bases fit TRBD2. The length of the CDR3 is 16 residues. Germline loops: CDR1 ENHRY, CDR2 SYGVKD. With 10 bases clipped from V and 2 bases from J, the junction kept 11 bases outside the gene matches. CDR3 DNA sequence: TGTGCCACCAACGGCTGGGGGACTAGCGCCTACAATGAGCAGTTCTTC. This gives the protein CATNGWGTSAYNEQFF.

V gene TRBV5-1 combines with J gene TRBJ1-1; 7 nucleotides align to TRBD1. The CDR3 loop spans 14 amino acids. Germline-derived CDR1 and CDR2 are SGHRS and YFSETQ. Unmatched junction bases numbered 8, after V lost 5 bases and J lost 4 bases. In DNA, the CDR3 is TGCGCCAGCAGAACAGGGGATGAGGCCACTGAAGCTTTCTTT. Encoded protein: CASRTGDEATEAFF. Using reference TRBV5-1 and TRBJ1-1 for the parts outside the CDR3, the full variable domain is KAGVTQTPRYLIKTRGQQVTLSCSPISGHRSVSWYQQTPGQGLQFLFEYFSETQRNKGNFPGRFSGRQFSNSRSEMNVSTLELGDSALYLCASRTGDEATEAFFGQGTRLTVV.

This chain joins TRBV7-2 and TRBJ2-1; possible D gene TRBD2, 6 bases. Germline V lookup: CDR1 SGHTA, CDR2 FQGNSA. This CDR3 is built from 16 residues. Trimming stripped 2 bases from V and 8 bases from J, with 19 bases between. The CDR3 sequence is CASSLRRDPVRDEQFF. CDR3 coding DNA: TGTGCCAGCAGCTTAAGGCGGGACCCAGTACGCGATGAGCAGTTCTTC.

Remarks on this clone: The same CDR3 is also encoded by other DNA sequences in this sample. The chain joins TRBV19 to TRBJ1-2, with 8 bases identical to TRBD1. V trimming: 1 base; J trimming: 7 bases; junction bases outside the gene matches: 2. This CDR3 spans 13 amino acids. Germline CDR1 LNHDA, CDR2 SQIVND (reference sequence). This CDR3 reads CASSIGTGSGYTF. DNA for the CDR3: TGTGCCAGTAGTATAGGGACAGGGAGTGGCTACACCTTC.

This sequence joins TRBV29-1 and TRBJ1-2; D perhaps matches TRBD1 (5 bases). The V and J ends lost 2 bases and 8 bases respectively, with 12 bases between them. Germline-derived CDR1 and CDR2 are SQVTM and ANQGSEA. The CDR3 totals 12 residues. The CDR3 bases are TGCAGCGTTGAACCAGGGTATGGCGGCTACACCTTC. It encodes CSVEPGYGGYTF.

A note on this clone: The same CDR3 also results from other DNA sequences found in this sample. The chain employs TRBV30 and TRBJ1-1; the D gene is possibly TRBD1 (6 bases). Trimming left V 0 bases short and J 3 bases short, with 11 bases between. CDR3 length: 14 amino acids. The germline V gene encodes CDR1 GTSNPN and CDR2 SVGIG (reference sequence). CDR3 residues: CAWSVLGGDTEAFF. The CDR3 coding sequence is TGTGCCTGGAGTGTATTAGGGGGGGACACTGAAGCTTTCTTT.

The chain combines TRBV5-5 with TRBJ1-4; 10 nucleotides align to TRBD1. Germline V gives CDR1 SGHKS, CDR2 YYEKEE (reference sequence). This CDR3 region has 16 residues. J gave up 5 bases and V 4 bases, and 8 bases lay outside the gene matches. This CDR3 is CASSTGGTGENEKLFF. The CDR3 bases are TGTGCCAGCAGCACGGGGGGGACAGGGGAGAATGAAAAACTGTTTTTT.

The table lists this clone with a count of one. The chain joins TRBV5-1 to TRBJ2-7, with 10 bases identical to TRBD1. The CDR3 covers 17 residues. V lost 1 base to trimming and J lost 6 bases; unmatched junction nucleotides: 13. The germline gives CDR1 SGHRS, CDR2 YFSETQ. The CDR3 protein is CASSLPRYRTGGFEQYF. The CDR3 nucleotides read TGCGCCAGCAGCTTGCCTCGGTATCGGACAGGGGGTTTCGAGCAGTACTTC.

This chain links TRBV5-1 with TRBJ2-5, with D possibly TRBD2 on 6 matching bases. In germline, CDR1 is SGHRS, CDR2 YFSETQ. The CDR3 is made up of 15 amino acids. Deletions cut 4 bases from V and 5 bases from J, with 18 bases between. CDR3: CASSQGRGAGETQYF. Written as DNA, the CDR3 is TGCGCCAGCAGCCAGGGACGAGGGGCGGGGGAGACCCAGTACTTC.

The J gene is TRBJ2-7, the V gene TRBV7-2; D ambiguous. V was shortened by 4 bases and J by 2 bases, with 12 bases between the two germline ends. This CDR3 comprises 14 residues. Per the germline V gene, CDR1 is SGHTA and CDR2 is FQGNSA. The CDR3 loop reads CASSSRLHTYEQYF. CDR3 nucleotide sequence: TGTGCCAGCAGCTCCCGACTGCACACCTACGAGCAGTACTTC. Supplemented by reference TRBV7-2 and TRBJ2-7, the full variable domain reads GAGVSQSPSNKVTEKGKDVELRCDPISGHTALYWYRQSLGQGLEFLIYFQGNSAPDKSGLPSDRFSAERTGGSVSTLTIQRTQQEDSAVYLCASSSRLHTYEQYFGPGTRLTVT.

The chain employs TRBV27 and TRBJ2-7; D not resolved. The CDR3 spans 17 residues. V was clipped by 5 bases and J by 2 bases, with 22 bases between them. Germline CDR1 reads MNHEY; CDR2 reads SMNVEV (reference sequence). The CDR3 sequence: CASSAIAGSRNTYEQYF. The CDR3 coding sequence is TGTGCCAGCAGTGCAATAGCCGGGTCAAGAAATACCTACGAGCAGTACTTC.

The chain is built from TRBV7-6 and TRBJ2-5; 8 bases align to TRBD2. CDR3 length: 16 residues. The V gene end was trimmed by 1 base and the J gene end by 3 bases; junction bases not matched to a gene: 7. Germline assignment: CDR1 SGHVS and CDR2 FNYEAQ. CDR3 in DNA: TGTGCCAGCAGCTTAGAGGCTAGCGGGTGGAAAGAGACCCAGTACTTC. Protein: CASSLEASGWKETQYF.

This clone was seen a few times. This chain uses TRBV27 with TRBJ2-7, with a weak D call TRBD2 (5 bases). V shed 5 bases and J shed 0 bases, with 23 bases lying between them. Germline V CDR1 and CDR2: MNHEY, SMNVEV (reference sequence). This CDR3 has 18 amino acids. CDR3 loop: CASSLTFNTLGSSYEQYF. CDR3 coding DNA: TGTGCCAGCAGTCTAACCTTCAACACTTTGGGGAGCTCCTACGAGCAGTACTTC.

The chain links TRBV15 to TRBJ2-7, with D perhaps TRBD2 (5 bases). V gave up 1 base and J gave up 4 bases, with 8 bases separating them. This CDR3 has 13 residues. Germline CDR1 LNHNV, CDR2 YYDKDF (reference sequence). The CDR3 reads CATSRGEGYEQYF. The CDR3 DNA reads TGTGCCACCAGCAGAGGTGAGGGTTACGAGCAGTACTTC.

This chain links TRBV14 with TRBJ2-3; D gene ambiguous. Germline loops: CDR1 SGHDN, CDR2 FVKESK. The length of the CDR3 is 16 residues. V was trimmed by 0 bases and J by 0 bases, leaving 10 bases between them. The CDR3 spells CASSQDLKASTDTQYF. DNA of the CDR3: TGTGCCAGCAGCCAAGATCTAAAAGCTAGCACAGATACGCAGTATTTT.

This sequence joins TRBV12-1 and TRBJ1-1; the table assigns TRBD1, which was not confirmed against the DNA. TRBV12-1 is an annotated pseudogene. CDR3 size: 20 residues. The CDR3 loop is CASSFLMLSDPMTADTEAFF. The CDR3 DNA reads as TGTGCCAGCAGCTTTCTCATGCTGTCGGATCCCATGACAGCCGACACTGAAGCTTTCTTT.

V gene TRBV7-9 combines with J gene TRBJ1-2; D is possibly TRBD1 (6 bases). This CDR3 comprises 15 residues. Trimming cost V 5 bases and J 0 bases, with 13 bases left between them. Looked up from germline, CDR1 is SEHNR and CDR2 is FQNEAQ (reference sequence). The CDR3 DNA reads TGTGCCAGCAGCCTGAAGACAGGTCCTAACTATGGCTACACCTTC. Protein sequence: CASSLKTGPNYGYTF.

This clone has just a few counts. This sample includes further DNA sequences coding for the same CDR3. The chain joins TRBV30 to TRBJ2-7; 7 bases fit TRBD1. CDR1 is GTSNPN and CDR2 is SVGIG in the germline V gene (reference sequence). The CDR3 consists of 12 residues. With V trimmed by 0 bases and J by 4 bases, 0 bases remained unmatched. The CDR3 bases are TGTGCCTGGAGTGTACAGGGGTACGAGCAGTACTTC. Translation: CAWSVQGYEQYF.

The chain carries TRBV2 and TRBJ1-1; no definite D call. CDR3 length: 11 amino acids. The germline CDR1 and CDR2 sequences are SNHLY and FYNNEI. Trimming stripped 5 bases from V and 5 bases from J, with 6 bases between. CDR3 sequence reads: CASSSRTEAFF. CDR3 in DNA: TGTGCCAGCAGTTCGCGGACTGAAGCTTTCTTT.

The V gene is TRBV20-1, the J gene TRBJ2-1, with D tentatively TRBD2 (5 bases). The CDR3 sequence is 11 residues long. V was pared by 3 bases and J by 9 bases, with 9 bases between. Germline loops: CDR1 DFQATT, CDR2 SNEGSKA (reference sequence). CDR3 in amino acids: CSASRRSEQFF. CDR3 DNA: TGCAGTGCTAGCCGGAGGAGTGAGCAGTTCTTC.